This TCR beta chain is from a study of cytotoxic CD8 clonotypes in ibrutinib-treated CLL. Study-wide context: The group held 11 relapsed/refractory and around 14 treatment-naive patients, with fewer than 18 IGHV unmutated. Mean yields were 255,043 productive templates and 80,000 to 95,000 productive rearrangements per sample.

CDR1 and CDR2 (germline): SGHRS, YFSETQ. The CDR3 runs to 15 residues. Whole-study findings and limits: The public clonotypes identified were infrequent and showed contraction or stability on treatment.

Sequencing was designed to attain a depth spanning 1 in 200,000 to 1 in 1 million T cells. Assay: immunoSEQ multiplex PCR; the TCRdb copy retains only in-frame clones and omits some. This sample yields around 9,600 clones, of which around 60% are seen a single time; 15% to 20% belongs to the top ten. Turning to this clone: Its antigen is unidentified. The germline gene is not matched at one end of the junction; a read error may be the cause.

This TCR was sampled from a human donor with chronic lymphocytic leukemia. This material consisted of PBMCs, taken before ibrutinib treatment. The rearrangement uses TRBV5-1 and TRBJ2-2, with 11 bases matching TRBD1. CDR3 in amino acids: CASRLDRGLIGELFF. In DNA, the CDR3 is TGCGCCAGCAGGTTGGACAGGGGGCTGATCGGGGAGCTGTTTTTT.